This TCR beta chain came from a study of memory CD4+ T cells and cytomegalovirus serostatus. Sequencing used immunoSEQ multiplex PCR; TCRdb keeps in-frame clones, though not all of them. The sample consists of 48,000 or so clones, roughly 78% of them appearing once. Trimming took 6 bases from V and 0 from J; bases not matched to a gene: 6. The CDR3 runs to 14 residues. The V gene's germline CDR1 is SQVTM and CDR2 ANQGSEA. The sort gate was single viable CD3+CD4+CD8-CD45RO+ cells for memory CD4+ T cells. What was sequenced was memory CD4+ T cells from blood. The receptor was isolated from an adult in good health and CMV-seronegative. V is TRBV29-1 and J is TRBJ2-7; 9 bases align to TRBD1. The chain's CDR3 is CSVTGGSSSYEQYF. The CDR3 DNA follows: TGCAGCGTCACAGGGGGCTCAAGCTCCTACGAGCAGTACTTC.